This TCR beta chain was sequenced in a study of T cell repertoires in cytomegalovirus infection. Study information: In public TCR beta signatures, there were indications of both CMV infection and matching HLA type.

TCRdb re-analysed the reads in MiXCR, keeping a single row per CDR3 protein. Among hundreds of thousands of distinct CDR3 sequences listed, around 30% were seen once. Study conclusions and caveats: Pooled public TCR beta family frequency picked out CMV carriers with the relevant HLA.

The germline V gene encodes CDR1 SGHAT and CDR2 FQNNGV. Trimming took 7 bases from V and 8 from J, leaving 12 bases between them. This CDR3 has 12 amino acids. The sample holds a few counts of this clonotype. Its cognate antigen is unknown. The chain combines TRBV11-2 with TRBJ2-1; possibly TRBD1 for D (7 bases). The source was cultured PBMCs, collected from culture after CMV antigen stimulation. This sequence originates from a human donor in good health (CMV status not recorded). Some clones in this sample may be carry-over from other donors' samples. CDR3 loop: CASTRDSDEQFF. DNA for the CDR3: TGTGCCAGCACGCGGGACAGCGATGAGCAGTTCTTC. The full variable domain, completed using reference TRBV11-2 and TRBJ2-1, is EAGVAQSPRYKIIEKRQSVAFWCNPISGHATLYWYQQILGQGPKLLIQFQNNGVVDDSQLPKDRFSAERLKGVDSTLKIQPAKLEDSAVYLCASTRDSDEQFFGPGTRLTVL.